The 13 T cell receptor beta chains in this list originate from one sample, sequenced in a study of blood T cell repertoires in COVID-19. Only in-frame clones appear in the TCRdb table, and some are missing; sequencing was by immunoSEQ multiplex PCR. The sample has 300,000 to 350,000 clones, approximately 83% seen once. Input material: PBMCs or T cells enriched from blood (not recorded which). All receptors derive from a man between 25 and 39 years old who had recovered from COVID-19.

The genes are TRBV30 and TRBJ2-1, with D perhaps TRBD1 (5 bases). The CDR3 has 16 residues. Germline V gives CDR1 GTSNPN, CDR2 SVGIG (reference sequence). Trimming removed 3 bases from V and 5 bases from J, with 20 bases in between. Written as DNA, the CDR3 is TGTGCCTGGAGATCCCTCAATCGGAAGGGGCACAATGAGCAGTTCTTC. Translation: CAWRSLNRKGHNEQFF. Combining the CDR3 with reference TRBV30 and TRBJ2-1 gives the whole variable domain SQTIHQWPATLVQPVGSPLSLECTVEGTSNPNLYWYRQAAGRGLQLLFYSVGIGQISSEVPQNLSASRPQDRQFILSSKKLLLSDSGFYLCAWRSLNRKGHNEQFFGPGTRLTVL.

This clone appeared a single time. The chain joins TRBV3-1 (or the pseudogene TRBV3-2) to TRBJ2-3; TRBD2 matches 9 bases. This CDR3 comprises 17 residues. In germline, CDR1 is LGHDT, CDR2 YNNKEL (reference sequence). V lost 3 bases to trimming and J lost 0 bases; unmatched junction nucleotides: 7. In nucleotides, the CDR3 is TGTGCCAGCAGCCATCTTGGTCTAGCGGGGAGCACAGATACGCAGTATTTT. Translated, it gives CASSHLGLAGSTDTQYF.

In its sample, this clone was seen once. The chain combines TRBV19 with TRBJ1-2; D not resolved. The germline gives CDR1 LNHDA, CDR2 SQIVND (reference sequence). The CDR3 has 14 amino acids. Trimming removed 0 bases at V and 2 bases at J, with 7 bases between. DNA of the CDR3: TGTGCCAGTAGTATAGACCCAGAAAACTATGGCTACACCTTC. Amino acid sequence: CASSIDPENYGYTF.

This chain connects TRBV5-6 to TRBJ1-2; D perhaps matches TRBD1 (5 bases). Germline V gene data show CDR1 as SGHDT and CDR2 as YYEEEE. V lost 5 bases and J lost 3, with 14 bases in between. The length of the CDR3 is 14 residues. In DNA form, the CDR3 reads TGTGCCAGCAGTTCTGTTGACAGTTACTATGGCTACACCTTC. Translation gives CASSSVDSYYGYTF.

The V call is TRBV9, the J call TRBJ1-1; no definite D call. With 4 bases removed from V and 0 bases from J, the gap between germline ends came to 13 bases. The CDR3 extends over 15 amino acids. CDR1 is SGDLS, CDR2 YYNGEE, per germline. The CDR3 protein is CASSRYGDLNTEAFF. The DNA of the CDR3 is TGTGCCAGCAGCCGGTACGGTGATCTGAACACTGAAGCTTTCTTT. Full variable domain (outside the CDR3, taken from reference TRBV9 and TRBJ1-1): DSGVTQTPKHLITATGQRVTLRCSPRSGDLSVYWYQQSLDQGLQFLIQYYNGEERAKGNILERFSAQQFPDLHSELNLSSLELGDSALYFCASSRYGDLNTEAFFGQGTRLTVV.

The chain carries TRBV19 and TRBJ1-1, with TRBD1 identical over 8 bases. This CDR3 is built from 17 residues. Germline loops: CDR1 LNHDA, CDR2 SQIVND (reference sequence). V lost 8 bases, J lost 1 base, and 15 bases stayed unmatched. The CDR3 DNA follows: TGTGCCAGTCGGAAAATAGCCAGGGACAGGCGGAACACTGAAGCTTTCTTT. This codes for CASRKIARDRRNTEAFF.

The genes are TRBV6-5 and TRBJ1-1, with D unclear. Per the germline V gene, CDR1 is MNHEY and CDR2 is SVGAGI. The CDR3 extends over 16 amino acids. The germline V and J ends were trimmed by 2 bases and 0 bases, with 13 bases remaining between them. CDR3 nucleotide sequence: TGTGCCAGCAGTTACGTTAGCTCCGGCCTGAACACTGAAGCTTTCTTT. This encodes CASSYVSSGLNTEAFF.

The CDR3 DNA reads TGTGCCATCAGTGCAGGACAGGGAGAGCAGTTCTTC. Translating gives CAISAGQGEQFF. V is TRBV10-3 and J is TRBJ2-1; 8 bases are shared with TRBD1. The V gene's germline CDR1 is ENHRY and CDR2 SYGVKD. V lost 4 bases to trimming and J lost 10 bases; unmatched junction nucleotides: 3. The CDR3 is made up of 12 amino acids.

This clone turned up a few times. V gene TRBV24-1 combines with J gene TRBJ1-5, with 8 bases lining up with TRBD1. CDR1 is KGHDR, CDR2 SFDVKD, per germline. CDR3 length equals 15 residues. J gave up 2 bases and V 6 bases, and 5 bases lay outside the gene matches. The CDR3: CATSTRGQGNQPQHF. DNA for the CDR3: TGTGCCACCAGTACCAGGGGACAGGGCAATCAGCCCCAGCATTTT.

CDR3: CASRIRGAGTGELFF. The CDR3 DNA sequence: TGTGCCAGCAGAATACGGGGGGCCGGGACCGGGGAGCTGTTTTTT. This chain joins TRBV7-6 and TRBJ2-2; a possible D gene is TRBD2 (7 bases). CDR1 is SGHVS and CDR2 is FNYEAQ in the germline V gene. CDR3 length equals 15 residues. Between the trimmed V and J ends, which lost 6 bases and 5 bases, there was a span of 16 bases.

The V gene is TRBV9, the J gene TRBJ2-7, with a tentative D call TRBD2 (6 bases). The CDR3 consists of 15 residues. Trimming shortened V by 2 bases and J by 3 bases, and 15 bases separated the two germline ends. Germline CDR1 reads SGDLS; CDR2 reads YYNGEE. CDR3 in amino acids: CASSVGGDSSYEQYF. CDR3 DNA: TGTGCCAGCAGCGTTGGAGGGGATTCGAGCTACGAGCAGTACTTC.

J is TRBJ1-2 and V is TRBV4-1; unclear D gene. The V end lost 2 bases, the J end lost 6 bases, and 16 bases lay between the germline ends. The CDR3 consists of 15 residues. CDR1 is MGHRA and CDR2 is YSYEKL in the germline V gene. CDR3 loop: CASSQSFLVRDGYTF. CDR3 nucleotides: TGCGCCAGCAGCCAATCTTTTTTAGTGAGGGATGGCTACACCTTC.

In this sample, this clone turned up many times. The chain recombines TRBV19 with TRBJ1-2; no reliable D call. Germline CDR1 is LNHDA and CDR2 is SQIVND (reference sequence). Trimming removed 7 bases from V and 2 bases from J, with 11 bases in between. There are 13 residues in the CDR3. The CDR3 DNA reads as TGTGCCAGTACTCTGGCAGGCAACTATGGCTACACCTTC. Its protein product is CASTLAGNYGYTF. Filled out from reference TRBV19 and TRBJ1-2, the complete variable domain reads DGGITQSPKYLFRKEGQNVTLSCEQNLNHDAMYWYRQDPGQGLRLIYYSQIVNDFQKGDIAEGYSVSREKKESFPLTVTSAQKNPTAFYLCASTLAGNYGYTFGSGTRLTVV.